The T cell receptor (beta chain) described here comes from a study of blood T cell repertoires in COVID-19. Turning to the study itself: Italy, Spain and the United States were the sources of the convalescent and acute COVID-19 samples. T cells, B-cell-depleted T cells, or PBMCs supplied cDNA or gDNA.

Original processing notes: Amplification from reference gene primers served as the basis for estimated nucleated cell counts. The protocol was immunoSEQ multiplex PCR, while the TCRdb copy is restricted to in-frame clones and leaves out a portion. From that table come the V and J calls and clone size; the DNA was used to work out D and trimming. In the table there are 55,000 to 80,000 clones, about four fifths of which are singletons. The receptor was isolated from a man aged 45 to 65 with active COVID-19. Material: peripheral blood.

The CDR3 coding sequence is TGTGCCAGCAGCTTGGTAGTGGCTAGCGGGGAATCCTACGAGCAGTACTTC. Protein product: CASSLVVASGESYEQYF. The chain carries TRBV5-5 and TRBJ2-7; 9 nucleotides align to TRBD2. The CDR3 is 17 residues long. V lost 0 bases, J lost 1 base, and 8 bases stayed unmatched. Germline V gives CDR1 SGHKS, CDR2 YYEKEE (reference sequence).